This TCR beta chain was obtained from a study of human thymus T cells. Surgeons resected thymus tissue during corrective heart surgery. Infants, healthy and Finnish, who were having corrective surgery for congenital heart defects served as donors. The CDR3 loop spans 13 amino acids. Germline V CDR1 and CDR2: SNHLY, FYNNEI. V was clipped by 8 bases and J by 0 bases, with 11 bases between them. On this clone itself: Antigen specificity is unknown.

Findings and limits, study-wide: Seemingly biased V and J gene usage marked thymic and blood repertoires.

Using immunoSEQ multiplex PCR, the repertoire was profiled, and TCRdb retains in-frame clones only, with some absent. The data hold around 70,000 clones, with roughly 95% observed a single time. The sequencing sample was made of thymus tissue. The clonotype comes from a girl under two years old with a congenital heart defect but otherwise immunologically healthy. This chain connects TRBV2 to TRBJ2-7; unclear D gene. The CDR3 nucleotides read TGTGCCAGCGATAACAGAAACTCCTACGAGCAGTACTTC. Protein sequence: CASDNRNSYEQYF.